The 27 T cell receptor beta chains given below trace back to one sample, sequenced in a study of cytomegalovirus exposure and HLA in healthy donors. TCRdb keeps only in-frame clones here, not all; method: immunoSEQ multiplex PCR. The sample lists approximately 110,000 clones; roughly nine tenths were seen once. Sequencing was carried out using PBMCs. The receptor set was obtained from a woman aged 18-29 years in good health and CMV-seropositive.

The rearrangement joins TRBV28 to TRBJ2-7, with D possibly matching TRBD2 (7 bases). The ends were cut back, 7 bases at V and 0 bases at J, with 22 bases in the middle. Looked up from germline, CDR1 is MDHEN and CDR2 is SYDVKM. CDR3 length equals 17 residues. This chain's CDR3 is CASTLGGGGITSYEQYF. The DNA of the CDR3 is TGTGCCAGCACCTTGGGGGGAGGGGGAATTACCTCCTACGAGCAGTACTTC.

The chain carries TRBV6-5 and TRBJ2-3; perhaps TRBD1 as D (6 bases). The CDR3 has 15 residues. Germline V gene sequence: CDR1 MNHEY, CDR2 SVGAGI. Trimming removed 4 bases from V and 0 bases from J, with 11 bases in between. The CDR3 sequence: CASSWGHPSTDTQYF. CDR3 DNA: TGTGCCAGCAGTTGGGGGCACCCTAGCACAGATACGCAGTATTTT.

This chain links TRBV4-2 with TRBJ1-1, with D unresolved. Germline loops: CDR1 LGHNA, CDR2 YNFKEQ. This CDR3 has 13 residues. Trimming took off 4 bases at V and 0 bases at J, with 6 bases between the two ends. CDR3 sequence reads: CASSLVMNTEAFF. In DNA, the CDR3 is TGTGCCAGCAGCCTTGTCATGAACACTGAAGCTTTCTTT.

The V gene is TRBV27, the J gene TRBJ2-7; D uncertain. Germline values: CDR1 MNHEY, CDR2 SMNVEV (reference sequence). Trimming stripped 2 bases from V and 3 bases from J, with 11 bases between. The CDR3 runs 14 residues. The CDR3 protein is CASSLRRSYYEQYF. CDR3 nucleotides: TGTGCCAGCAGTTTAAGGCGGAGCTACTACGAGCAGTACTTC.

This chain joins TRBV27 and TRBJ2-1; 9 positions match TRBD1. Trimming at V came to 5 bases and at J to 10 bases, leaving 15 bases not matched to a gene. This CDR3 region has 16 residues. The germline gives CDR1 MNHEY, CDR2 SMNVEV (reference sequence). This CDR3 reads CASSPTFGTGKLEQFF. Written as DNA, the CDR3 is TGTGCCAGCAGTCCTACCTTTGGGACAGGGAAATTAGAGCAGTTCTTC.

The rearrangement links TRBV30 to TRBJ2-3, with 8 bases aligning to TRBD1. The CDR3 has 14 amino acids. Germline V gene lookup returns CDR1 GTSNPN and CDR2 SVGIG (reference sequence). Unmatched junction bases numbered 9, after V lost 5 bases and J lost 5 bases. DNA of the CDR3: TGTGCCTGGTCCCGGACAGGGACGGGAGATACGCAGTATTTT. Amino acids: CAWSRTGTGDTQYF. The whole variable domain, filled in from reference TRBV30 and TRBJ2-3, reads SQTIHQWPATLVQPVGSPLSLECTVEGTSNPNLYWYRQAAGRGLQLLFYSVGIGQISSEVPQNLSASRPQDRQFILSSKKLLLSDSGFYLCAWSRTGTGDTQYFGPGTRLTVL.

This clone appeared a few times. The rearrangement links TRBV4-1 to TRBJ2-7, with TRBD2 as a possible D gene (5 bases). CDR3 length: 16 residues. Germline V gives CDR1 MGHRA, CDR2 YSYEKL. V was trimmed by 0 bases and J by 3 bases, leaving 15 bases between them. The CDR3 region is CASSQEGRASDYEQYF. As DNA, the CDR3 is TGCGCCAGCAGCCAAGAAGGGCGGGCGAGTGACTACGAGCAGTACTTC.

The CDR3 DNA reads TGCGCCAGCAGCCCACAGGGGGCGAACACCGGGGAGCTGTTTTTT. Its protein is CASSPQGANTGELFF. This chain links TRBV5-1 with TRBJ2-2, with 8 bases matching TRBD1. V lost 4 bases and J lost 0; bases outside the gene matches: 2. CDR1 and CDR2 from the germline V gene are SGHRS and YFSETQ. The CDR3 is 15 amino acids.

The CDR3 nucleotides are TGTGCCAGCAGCTATTCAGACAGCTCCTACGAGCAGTACTTC. Protein product: CASSYSDSSYEQYF. The chain recombines TRBV7-6 with TRBJ2-7; possible D gene TRBD1, 5 bases. The CDR3 consists of 14 residues. The germline gives CDR1 SGHVS, CDR2 FNYEAQ. The V gene lost 4 bases and the J gene lost 0 bases, with 10 bases spanning the gap. The full variable domain, rest sourced from reference TRBV7-6 and TRBJ2-7, is GAGVSQSPRYKVTKRGQDVALRCDPISGHVSLYWYRQALGQGPEFLTYFNYEAQQDKSGLPNDRFSAERPEGSISTLTIQRTEQRDSAMYRCASSYSDSSYEQYFGPGTRLTVT.

This chain links TRBV6-6 with TRBJ1-6; tentatively, D is TRBD1 (5 bases). The CDR3 runs to 15 residues. Deletions cut 0 bases from V and 10 bases from J, with 13 bases between. Germline V gene lookup returns CDR1 MNHNY and CDR2 SVGAGI (reference sequence). The CDR3: CASSYSAGSQSPLHF. The CDR3 DNA is TGTGCCAGCAGTTACTCCGCAGGGTCACAGTCACCCCTCCACTTT.

The chain uses TRBV5-1 and TRBJ2-3; D is uncertain. The CDR3 totals 14 residues. The V gene lost 0 bases and the J gene lost 1 base, with 6 bases spanning the gap. Germline V gives CDR1 SGHRS, CDR2 YFSETQ. In nucleotides, the CDR3 is TGCGCCAGCAGCTTGGCGCAGGGCACAGATACGCAGTATTTT. Its protein is CASSLAQGTDTQYF.

The chain has TRBV9 and TRBJ2-2; D gene unclear. The CDR3 sequence is 12 residues long. V lost 4 bases to trimming and J lost 8 bases, with 9 bases between them. Germline CDR1 reads SGDLS; CDR2 reads YYNGEE. The CDR3: CASSPPFGELFF. CDR3 DNA: TGTGCCAGCAGCCCTCCCTTTGGGGAGCTGTTTTTT.

The CDR3 DNA reads TGTGCCACCGAAACCGGGACTAGCGTCGCGGAGGGCCAGTACTTC. Translated, it gives CATETGTSVAEGQYF. This chain links TRBV10-3 with TRBJ2-5, with 10 nucleotides matching TRBD2. In germline, CDR1 is ENHRY, CDR2 SYGVKD. This CDR3 has 15 residues. The trim removed 10 bases at V and 10 bases at J, leaving 18 bases unmatched.

The chain recombines TRBV28 with TRBJ2-7; D possibly corresponds to TRBD2 (7 bases). The germline CDR1 and CDR2 sequences are MDHEN and SYDVKM. Trimming removed 7 bases from V and 4 bases from J, with 20 bases in between. This CDR3 has 15 residues. The CDR3 sequence is CASMWGGADAYEQYF. CDR3 sequence (DNA): TGTGCCAGCATGTGGGGGGGGGCGGACGCGTACGAGCAGTACTTC.

The table lists this clone with a count of one. This chain joins TRBV12-5 and TRBJ1-3; D may be TRBD1 (5 bases). The CDR3 loop spans 17 amino acids. Trimming pared 1 base from V and 0 bases from J, leaving 13 bases between. CDR1 is LGHNT and CDR2 is FRNRAP in the germline V gene. The CDR3 reads CASGLALDRTSGNTIYF. CDR3 DNA sequence: TGTGCTAGTGGTTTGGCCCTAGACAGAACCTCTGGAAACACCATATATTTT. The whole variable domain, filled in from reference TRBV12-5 and TRBJ1-3, reads DARVTQTPRHKVTEMGQEVTMRCQPILGHNTVFWYRQTMMQGLELLAYFRNRAPLDDSGMPKDRFSAEMPDATLATLKIQPSEPRDSAVYFCASGLALDRTSGNTIYFGEGSWLTVV.

V and J are TRBV5-1 and TRBJ2-7; 9 nucleotides line up with TRBD2. The CDR3 spans 17 residues. From germline, CDR1 is SGHRS and CDR2 YFSETQ. Germline trimming cut 0 bases from V and 6 bases from J; bases unmatched to any gene: 13. The CDR3 is CASSLAPSRLAGSEQYF. The CDR3 nucleotides are TGCGCCAGCAGCTTGGCCCCCTCCAGGCTAGCGGGGAGCGAGCAGTACTTC.

The chain carries TRBV5-5 and TRBJ2-7, with D possibly TRBD2 on 5 matching bases. CDR1 is SGHKS, CDR2 YYEKEE, per germline (reference sequence). Trimming took off 4 bases at V and 0 bases at J, with 17 bases between the two ends. The CDR3 spans 16 residues. DNA for the CDR3: TGTGCCAGCAGCCCTCGCGAGGGCAGGACCTCCTACGAGCAGTACTTC. This codes for CASSPREGRTSYEQYF.

J is TRBJ1-3 and V is TRBV4-1; 7 positions match TRBD1. Germline CDR1 and CDR2: MGHRA and YSYEKL. The CDR3 consists of 14 residues. V lost 4 bases, J lost 2 bases, and 2 bases stayed unmatched. The CDR3 sequence: CASSPTGAGNTIYF. Here the CDR3 DNA reads TGCGCCAGCAGCCCCACAGGGGCTGGAAACACCATATATTTT.

This clone was recorded once. This chain uses TRBV5-1 with TRBJ1-1; D remains unclear. The germline gives CDR1 SGHRS, CDR2 YFSETQ. The V end lost 0 bases, the J end lost 7 bases, and 16 bases lay between the germline ends. CDR3 size: 15 residues. CDR3 DNA: TGCGCCAGCAGCTTGGAAATGGGCCTAAGTGTTGAAGCTTTCTTT. Amino acids: CASSLEMGLSVEAFF.

The gene calls are TRBV27 and TRBJ1-5; D unresolved. Germline V gene lookup returns CDR1 MNHEY and CDR2 SMNVEV (reference sequence). This CDR3 is 12 amino acids long. Trimming removed 2 bases at V and 9 bases at J, with 8 bases between. The CDR3 here is CASSLVHGPQHF. CDR3 DNA sequence: TGTGCCAGCAGTTTAGTCCACGGGCCCCAGCATTTT.

This chain uses TRBV4-1 with TRBJ1-2, with D unclear. This CDR3 comprises 11 residues. From germline, CDR1 is MGHRA and CDR2 YSYEKL. Trimming left V 4 bases short and J 6 bases short, with 6 bases between. In DNA form, the CDR3 reads TGCGCCAGCAGCCGAGGGCATGGCTACACCTTC. It codes for CASSRGHGYTF.

The rearrangement uses TRBV6-1 and TRBJ2-3; 7 bases align to TRBD2. V lost 7 bases, J lost 1 base, and 2 bases stayed unmatched. CDR3 length equals 13 residues. Germline V lookup: CDR1 MNHNS, CDR2 SASEGT. The CDR3 DNA follows: TGTGCCAGCACCCTAGCGGGCACAGATACGCAGTATTTT. Its translation is CASTLAGTDTQYF.

This clone was seen a handful of times. V and J are TRBV7-2 and TRBJ1-1; D not certain. Germline CDR1 is SGHTA and CDR2 is FQGNSA. V shed 3 bases and J shed 10 bases, with 12 bases lying between them. The CDR3 is made up of 12 amino acids. CDR3 nucleotides: TGTGCCAGCAGCTTTGACTCGAGGAGAGCTTTCTTT. It specifies CASSFDSRRAFF. Looking up the rest from reference TRBV7-2 and TRBJ1-1 gives the full variable domain: GAGVSQSPSNKVTEKGKDVELRCDPISGHTALYWYRQSLGQGLEFLIYFQGNSAPDKSGLPSDRFSAERTGGSVSTLTIQRTQQEDSAVYLCASSFDSRRAFFGQGTRLTVV.

The rearrangement uses TRBV30 and TRBJ1-5; D is undetermined. Trimming left V 2 bases short and J 3 bases short, with 8 bases between. This CDR3 region has 13 residues. Germline-derived CDR1 and CDR2 are GTSNPN and SVGIG (reference sequence). The CDR3 DNA is TGTGCCTGGAGTTCCAGTTTCAATCAGCCCCAGCATTTT. It yields the protein CAWSSSFNQPQHF. Together with reference TRBV30 and TRBJ1-5, the CDR3 gives the full variable domain: SQTIHQWPATLVQPVGSPLSLECTVEGTSNPNLYWYRQAAGRGLQLLFYSVGIGQISSEVPQNLSASRPQDRQFILSSKKLLLSDSGFYLCAWSSSFNQPQHFGDGTRLSIL.

V and J are TRBV28 and TRBJ1-3, with unresolved D. Germline V gives CDR1 MDHEN, CDR2 SYDVKM. The CDR3 has 13 amino acids. The V gene lost 2 bases and the J gene lost 2 bases, with 4 bases spanning the gap. CDR3 loop: CASSLEAGNTIYF. In DNA, the CDR3 is TGTGCCAGCAGTTTAGAGGCTGGAAACACCATATATTTT.

This chain links TRBV7-3 with TRBJ2-1; D is undetermined. CDR1 is SGHTA and CDR2 is FQGTGA in the germline V gene. This CDR3 is built from 13 residues. Trimming took off 1 base at V and 4 bases at J, with 5 bases between the two ends. The CDR3 protein is CASSLREYNEQFF. The DNA of the CDR3 is TGTGCCAGCAGCTTAAGAGAGTACAATGAGCAGTTCTTC.

This clone was seen just once. The chain couples TRBV15 to TRBJ2-7; 11 bases align to TRBD1. J was trimmed by 4 bases and V by 0 bases; bases with no gene match: 5. In germline, CDR1 is LNHNV, CDR2 YYDKDF (reference sequence). CDR3 length equals 16 residues. CDR3 loop: CATSREGGTGGYEQYF. CDR3 in DNA: TGTGCCACCAGCAGAGAAGGCGGGACAGGGGGATACGAGCAGTACTTC.